Following are 17 T cell receptor beta chains from one sample sequenced in a study of blood T cell repertoires in COVID-19. Profiled with immunoSEQ multiplex PCR; TCRdb holds only in-frame clones, not every one. The data show about 160,000 clones, with roughly 85% seen just once and 15% to 20% held by the top ten. The sample consisted of PBMCs or T cells enriched from blood (not recorded which). The receptor set was obtained from a man in his 60s who had recovered from COVID-19.

The CDR3 nucleotides read TGTGCCAGCAGTGAAGTAGCTTCCGGGACAGGGGGGATTGATACGCAGTATTTT. Encoded protein: CASSEVASGTGGIDTQYF. The chain recombines TRBV2 with TRBJ2-3; 11 nucleotides match TRBD1. The germline gives CDR1 SNHLY, CDR2 FYNNEI. The CDR3 loop spans 18 amino acids. V shed 1 base and J 6 bases; nucleotides not matched to a gene: 12.

The genes are TRBV11-1 and TRBJ2-3; 8 bases map to TRBD1. CDR1 and CDR2 (germline): SGHAT, FQDESV (reference sequence). This CDR3 is 15 amino acids long. V gave up 6 bases and J gave up 0 bases; unmatched junction bases: 5. In nucleotides, the CDR3 is TGTGCCAGCAGGAACAGGGGGGCTAGCACAGATACGCAGTATTTT. It is translated as CASRNRGASTDTQYF.

A single count supports this clone. The chain combines TRBV24-1 with TRBJ1-3, with D possibly being TRBD1 (5 bases). Trimming pared 12 bases from V and 2 bases from J, leaving 13 bases between. The CDR3 is 13 residues long. Germline CDR1 is KGHDR and CDR2 is SFDVKD. Here the CDR3 reads CAASGGTGNTIYF. CDR3 in DNA: TGTGCCGCCTCGGGGGGGACTGGAAACACCATATATTTT.

V is TRBV4-2 and J is TRBJ2-7, with 11 bases lining up with TRBD2. The CDR3 is 15 amino acids. Germline V lookup: CDR1 LGHNA, CDR2 YNFKEQ. With 2 bases clipped from V and 3 bases from J, the junction kept 3 bases outside the gene matches. The CDR3 sequence: CASSQTLAGDYEQYF. Written as DNA, the CDR3 is TGTGCCAGCAGCCAAACACTAGCGGGGGACTACGAGCAGTACTTC.

This clone was observed a few times. The chain joins TRBV5-1 to TRBJ1-2; D gene uncertain. The CDR3 spans 13 residues. Germline assignment: CDR1 SGHRS and CDR2 YFSETQ. V dropped 9 bases and J dropped 6 bases, with 18 bases sitting between them. CDR3 sequence: CAKDIKREDGYTF. As DNA, the CDR3 is TGCGCCAAAGACATAAAAAGGGAGGATGGCTACACCTTC.

This chain connects TRBV7-9 to TRBJ1-2; 8 bases agree with TRBD1. Trimming removed 4 bases from V and 5 bases from J; junction bases left unmatched: 15. The germline V gene has CDR1 SEHNR and CDR2 FQNEAQ (reference sequence). This CDR3 has 17 residues. CDR3 loop: CASSSSSETGAPYGYTF. The CDR3, as DNA: TGTGCCAGCAGCTCTTCCAGCGAGACAGGGGCTCCGTATGGCTACACCTTC.

This clone occurred once. V is TRBV2 and J is TRBJ1-2; 9 nucleotides align to TRBD1. V shed 6 bases, J shed 4 bases, and the junction held 9 bases outside the gene matches. The CDR3 is made up of 15 amino acids. Germline CDR1 and CDR2: SNHLY and FYNNEI. The CDR3 region has the DNA TGTGCCAGCAGCACCGGGGGACAGGGAATCTATGGCTACACCTTC. Protein sequence: CASSTGGQGIYGYTF.

The chain links TRBV7-3 to TRBJ1-2, with 8 bases aligning to TRBD1. CDR1 is SGHTA and CDR2 is FQGTGA in the germline V gene. The CDR3 consists of 17 residues. After removal of 1 base from V and 3 bases from J, the junction contained 10 bases not matched to a gene. The CDR3 loop reads CASSLKVQGGEDYGYTF. The CDR3 nucleotides are TGTGCCAGCAGCTTAAAAGTACAGGGGGGAGAGGACTATGGCTACACCTTC.

The rearrangement uses TRBV6-5 and TRBJ1-1; unclear D gene. Trimming shortened V by 0 bases and J by 1 base, and 9 bases separated the two germline ends. This CDR3 region has 15 residues. Germline values: CDR1 MNHEY, CDR2 SVGAGI. The CDR3 region is CASSYSEGPNTEAFF. CDR3 DNA sequence: TGTGCCAGCAGTTACTCGGAGGGTCCGAACACTGAAGCTTTCTTT.

The rearrangement joins TRBV7-3 to TRBJ2-1, with 10 bases lining up with TRBD1. The germline CDR1 and CDR2 sequences are SGHTA and FQGTGA. V trimming: 5 bases; J trimming: 5 bases; junction bases outside the gene matches: 6. This CDR3 is built from 15 residues. CDR3 bases: TGTGCCAGCAGCCTCCTGGGACAGGGGAACAATGAGCAGTTCTTC. It codes for CASSLLGQGNNEQFF. The whole variable domain, filled in from reference TRBV7-3 and TRBJ2-1, reads GAGVSQTPSNKVTEKGKYVELRCDPISGHTALYWYRQSLGQGPEFLIYFQGTGAADDSGLPNDRFFAVRPEGSVSTLKIQRTERGDSAVYLCASSLLGQGNNEQFFGPGTRLTVL.

The chain employs TRBV24-1 and TRBJ2-3, with TRBD2 matching 13 bases. Per germline, CDR1 KGHDR and CDR2 SFDVKD. Losses at the gene ends were 4 bases for V and 1 base for J; bases not matched to a gene: 4. The CDR3 has 17 residues. As DNA, the CDR3 is TGTGCCACCAGTGACTGGACTAGCGGGGGACGCACAGATACGCAGTATTTT. This encodes CATSDWTSGGRTDTQYF.

V is TRBV3-1 (or the pseudogene TRBV3-2) and J is TRBJ2-7; 9 bases map to TRBD2. This CDR3 spans 18 amino acids. V gave up 0 bases and J gave up 4 bases; unmatched junction bases: 13. CDR1 LGHDT and CDR2 YNNKEL come from the germline V gene (reference sequence). In nucleotides, the CDR3 is TGTGCCAGCAGCCAAGATCAACGAGCGGGAGGAAGTAAGTACGAGCAGTACTTC. Residues: CASSQDQRAGGSKYEQYF.

The chain links TRBV5-1 to TRBJ1-1, with D tentatively TRBD1 (5 bases). The V end lost 0 bases, the J end lost 0 bases, and 12 bases lay between the germline ends. The germline gives CDR1 SGHRS, CDR2 YFSETQ. This CDR3 is built from 16 residues. The CDR3 spells CASSLDRTNMNTEAFF. The CDR3 DNA reads TGCGCCAGCAGCTTGGACAGGACGAACATGAACACTGAAGCTTTCTTT.

The V gene is TRBV6-1, the J gene TRBJ1-5; D remains unclear. The V end was cut by 3 bases, the J end by 7 bases, with 4 bases between. The germline V gene encodes CDR1 MNHNS and CDR2 SASEGT. The CDR3 runs to 11 residues. CDR3 in amino acids: CASSDRQPQHF. The CDR3 DNA reads as TGTGCCAGCAGTGATCGGCAGCCCCAGCATTTT.

The V and J genes are TRBV12-3 or TRBV12-4 and TRBJ1-2, with D uncertain. V lost 6 bases, J lost 7 bases, and 12 bases lay in between. This CDR3 has 12 residues. The CDR3 DNA follows: TGTGCCAGCAGCCGAGGGAATAGTGGCTACACCTTC. Amino acid sequence: CASSRGNSGYTF.

This clone has just a few counts. The V gene is TRBV4-2, the J gene TRBJ1-1; 7 bases line up with TRBD1. CDR3 length: 16 residues. Germline lookup yields CDR1 LGHNA and CDR2 YNFKEQ. The junction had 12 bases not matched to a gene; V was cut back by 1 base and J by 7 bases. CDR3 in DNA: TGTGCCAGCAGCCAAGGGACAGGTAGAACTCGTTATGAAGCTTTCTTT. Translating it yields CASSQGTGRTRYEAFF.

V is TRBV5-4 and J is TRBJ2-3; D is ambiguous. The CDR3 consists of 17 residues. In germline, CDR1 is SGHNT, CDR2 YYREEE (reference sequence). V shed 0 bases and J shed 1 base, with 15 bases lying between them. Here the CDR3 reads CASSLAFRLTGTDTQYF. CDR3 DNA: TGTGCCAGCAGCTTGGCATTTCGACTTACTGGCACAGATACGCAGTATTTT. The whole variable domain, filled in from reference TRBV5-4 and TRBJ2-3, reads ETGVTQSPTHLIKTRGQQVTLRCSSQSGHNTVSWYQQALGQGPQFIFQYYREEENGRGNFPPRFSGLQFPNYSSELNVNALELDDSALYLCASSLAFRLTGTDTQYFGPGTRLTVL.